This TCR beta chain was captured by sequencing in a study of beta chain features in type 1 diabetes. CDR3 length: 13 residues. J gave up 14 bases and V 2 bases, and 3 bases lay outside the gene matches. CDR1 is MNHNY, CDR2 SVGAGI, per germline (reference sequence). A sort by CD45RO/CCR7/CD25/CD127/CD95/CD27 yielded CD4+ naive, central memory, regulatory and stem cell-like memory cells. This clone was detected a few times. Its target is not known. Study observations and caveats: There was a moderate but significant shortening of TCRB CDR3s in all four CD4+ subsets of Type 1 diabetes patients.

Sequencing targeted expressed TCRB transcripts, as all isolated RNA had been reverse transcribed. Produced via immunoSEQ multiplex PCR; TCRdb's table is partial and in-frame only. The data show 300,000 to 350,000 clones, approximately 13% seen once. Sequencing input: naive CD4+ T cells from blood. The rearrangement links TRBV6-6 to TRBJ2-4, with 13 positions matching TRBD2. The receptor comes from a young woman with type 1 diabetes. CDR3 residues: CASSYGLAGEEYF. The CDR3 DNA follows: TGTGCCAGCAGTTACGGACTAGCGGGAGAGGAGTACTTC.